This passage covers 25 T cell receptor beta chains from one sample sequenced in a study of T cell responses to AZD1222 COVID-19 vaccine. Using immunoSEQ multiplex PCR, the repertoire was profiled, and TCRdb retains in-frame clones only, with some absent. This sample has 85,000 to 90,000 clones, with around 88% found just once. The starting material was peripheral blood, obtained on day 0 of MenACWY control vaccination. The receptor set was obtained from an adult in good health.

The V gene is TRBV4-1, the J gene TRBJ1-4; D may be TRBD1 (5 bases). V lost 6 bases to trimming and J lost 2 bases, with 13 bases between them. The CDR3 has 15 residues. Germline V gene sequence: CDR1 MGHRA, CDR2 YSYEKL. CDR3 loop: CASSPGRGTNEKLFF. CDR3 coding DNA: TGCGCCAGCAGTCCTGGGCGGGGGACTAATGAAAAACTGTTTTTT.

The CDR3 DNA sequence: TGTGCCAGCAGCGTCGGGGGGGCCGGGGCCAACGTCCTGACTTTC. Protein: CASSVGGAGANVLTF. The genes are TRBV9 and TRBJ2-6, with 8 bases that match TRBD2. Germline V lookup: CDR1 SGDLS, CDR2 YYNGEE. V shed 2 bases, J shed 4 bases, and the junction held 2 bases outside the gene matches. There are 15 residues in the CDR3. Together with reference TRBV9 and TRBJ2-6, the CDR3 gives the full variable domain: DSGVTQTPKHLITATGQRVTLRCSPRSGDLSVYWYQQSLDQGLQFLIQYYNGEERAKGNILERFSAQQFPDLHSELNLSSLELGDSALYFCASSVGGAGANVLTFGAGSRLTVL.

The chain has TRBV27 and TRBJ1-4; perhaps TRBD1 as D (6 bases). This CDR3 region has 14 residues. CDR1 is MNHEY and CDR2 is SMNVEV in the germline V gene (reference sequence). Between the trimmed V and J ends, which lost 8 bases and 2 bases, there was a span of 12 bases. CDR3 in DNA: TGTGCCAGCCGCCCAGGGGCCACTAATGAAAAACTGTTTTTT. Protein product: CASRPGATNEKLFF.

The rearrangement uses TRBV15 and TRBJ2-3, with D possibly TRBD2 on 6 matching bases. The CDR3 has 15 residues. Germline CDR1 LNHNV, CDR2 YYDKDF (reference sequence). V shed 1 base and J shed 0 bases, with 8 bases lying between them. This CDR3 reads CATSRGGTSTDTQYF. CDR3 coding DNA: TGTGCCACCAGCAGAGGCGGGACGAGCACAGATACGCAGTATTTT.

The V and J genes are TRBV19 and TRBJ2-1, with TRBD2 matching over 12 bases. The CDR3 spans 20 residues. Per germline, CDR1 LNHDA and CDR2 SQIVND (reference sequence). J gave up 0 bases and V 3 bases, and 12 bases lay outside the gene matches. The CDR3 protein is CASSIGSGLAGQSSYNEQFF. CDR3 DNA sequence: TGTGCCAGTAGTATTGGGTCGGGACTAGCGGGCCAGAGCTCCTACAATGAGCAGTTCTTC.

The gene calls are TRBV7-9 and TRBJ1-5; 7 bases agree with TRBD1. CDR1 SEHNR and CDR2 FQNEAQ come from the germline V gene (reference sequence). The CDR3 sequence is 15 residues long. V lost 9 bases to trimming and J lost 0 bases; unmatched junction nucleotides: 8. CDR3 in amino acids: CASATDRVSNQPQHF. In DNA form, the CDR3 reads TGTGCCAGTGCAACCGACAGGGTTAGCAATCAGCCCCAGCATTTT.

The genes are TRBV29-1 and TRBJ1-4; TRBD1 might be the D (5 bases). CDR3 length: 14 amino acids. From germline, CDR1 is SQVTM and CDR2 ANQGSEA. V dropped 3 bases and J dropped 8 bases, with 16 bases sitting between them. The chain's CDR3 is CSVDLGGDGEKLFF. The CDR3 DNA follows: TGCAGCGTTGATCTCGGGGGAGACGGGGAAAAACTGTTTTTT.

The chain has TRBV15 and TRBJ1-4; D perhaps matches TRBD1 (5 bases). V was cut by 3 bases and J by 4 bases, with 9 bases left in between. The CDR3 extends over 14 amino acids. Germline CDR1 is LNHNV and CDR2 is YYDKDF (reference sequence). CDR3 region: CATSSDSYNEKLFF. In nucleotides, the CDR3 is TGTGCCACCAGCAGCGACAGTTATAATGAAAAACTGTTTTTT. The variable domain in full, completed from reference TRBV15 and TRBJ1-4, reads DAMVIQNPRYQVTQFGKPVTLSCSQTLNHNVMYWYQQKSSQAPKLLFHYYDKDFNNEADTPDNFQSRRPNTSFCFLDIRSPGLGDTAMYLCATSSDSYNEKLFFGSGTQLSVL.

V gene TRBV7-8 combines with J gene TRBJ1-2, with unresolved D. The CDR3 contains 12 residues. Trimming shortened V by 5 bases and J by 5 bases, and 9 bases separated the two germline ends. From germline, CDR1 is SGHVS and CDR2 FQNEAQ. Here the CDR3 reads CASSPDLYGYTF. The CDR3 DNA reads TGTGCCAGCAGCCCCGACCTGTATGGCTACACCTTC.

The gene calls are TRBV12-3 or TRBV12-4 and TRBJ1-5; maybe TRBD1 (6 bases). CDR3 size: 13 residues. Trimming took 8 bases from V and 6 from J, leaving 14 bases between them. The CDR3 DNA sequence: TGTGCCAGCGGGGGGCAGGGGCGTCAGCCCCAGCATTTT. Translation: CASGGQGRQPQHF.

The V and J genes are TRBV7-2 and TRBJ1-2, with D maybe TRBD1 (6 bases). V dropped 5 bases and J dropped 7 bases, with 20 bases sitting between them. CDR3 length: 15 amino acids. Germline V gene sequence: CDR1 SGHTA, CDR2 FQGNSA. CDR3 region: CASSPSSGDGRGYTF. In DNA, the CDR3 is TGTGCCAGCAGCCCTTCTTCAGGGGACGGTCGTGGCTACACCTTC.

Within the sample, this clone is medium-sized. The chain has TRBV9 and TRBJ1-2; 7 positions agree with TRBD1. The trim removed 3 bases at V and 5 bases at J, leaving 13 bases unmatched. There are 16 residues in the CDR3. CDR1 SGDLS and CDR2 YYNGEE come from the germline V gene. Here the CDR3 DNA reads TGTGCCAGCAGCGGTACCGGGACAGATTCCCCATATGGCTACACCTTC. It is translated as CASSGTGTDSPYGYTF.

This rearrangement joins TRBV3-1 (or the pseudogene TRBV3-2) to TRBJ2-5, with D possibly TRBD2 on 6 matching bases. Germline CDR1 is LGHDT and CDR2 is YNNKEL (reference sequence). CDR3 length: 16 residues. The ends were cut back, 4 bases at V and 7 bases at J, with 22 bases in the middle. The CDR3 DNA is TGTGCCAGCAGCCGATTGGGGACTGACAAAGAGTGGACCCAGTACTTC. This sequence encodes CASSRLGTDKEWTQYF.

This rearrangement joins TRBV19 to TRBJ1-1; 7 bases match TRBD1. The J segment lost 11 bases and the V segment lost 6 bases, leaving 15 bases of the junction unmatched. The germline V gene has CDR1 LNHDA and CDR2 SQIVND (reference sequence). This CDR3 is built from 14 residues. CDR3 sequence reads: CASSLDRDLLKAFF. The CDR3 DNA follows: TGTGCCAGTAGCCTAGACAGGGACCTCCTCAAGGCTTTCTTT.

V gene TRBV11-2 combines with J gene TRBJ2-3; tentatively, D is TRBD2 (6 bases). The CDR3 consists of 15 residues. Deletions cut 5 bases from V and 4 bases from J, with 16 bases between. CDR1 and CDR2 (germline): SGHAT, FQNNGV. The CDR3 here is CASSRMLARADTQYF. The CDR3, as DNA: TGTGCCAGCAGCCGTATGCTAGCGAGAGCAGATACGCAGTATTTT.

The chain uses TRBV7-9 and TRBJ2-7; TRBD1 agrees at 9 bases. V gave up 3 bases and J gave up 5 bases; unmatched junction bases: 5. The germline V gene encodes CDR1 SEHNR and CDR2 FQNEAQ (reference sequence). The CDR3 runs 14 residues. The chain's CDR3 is CASSFGTGPDEQYF. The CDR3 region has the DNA TGTGCCAGCAGCTTTGGGACAGGGCCGGACGAGCAGTACTTC.

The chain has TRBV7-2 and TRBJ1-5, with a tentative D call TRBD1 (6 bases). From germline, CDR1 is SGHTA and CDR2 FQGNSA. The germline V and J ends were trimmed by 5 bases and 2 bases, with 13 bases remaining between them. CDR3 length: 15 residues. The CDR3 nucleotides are TGTGCCAGCAGCCTCGGCGGGACACGCAATCAGCCCCAGCATTTT. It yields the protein CASSLGGTRNQPQHF.

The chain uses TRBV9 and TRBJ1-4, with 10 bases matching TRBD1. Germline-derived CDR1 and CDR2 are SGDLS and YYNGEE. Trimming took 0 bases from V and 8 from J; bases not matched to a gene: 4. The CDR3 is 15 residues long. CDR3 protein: CASSVGQGASEKLFF. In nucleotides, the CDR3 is TGTGCCAGCAGCGTAGGACAGGGGGCGAGCGAAAAACTGTTTTTT. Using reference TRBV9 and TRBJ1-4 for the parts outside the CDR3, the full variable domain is DSGVTQTPKHLITATGQRVTLRCSPRSGDLSVYWYQQSLDQGLQFLIQYYNGEERAKGNILERFSAQQFPDLHSELNLSSLELGDSALYFCASSVGQGASEKLFFGSGTQLSVL.

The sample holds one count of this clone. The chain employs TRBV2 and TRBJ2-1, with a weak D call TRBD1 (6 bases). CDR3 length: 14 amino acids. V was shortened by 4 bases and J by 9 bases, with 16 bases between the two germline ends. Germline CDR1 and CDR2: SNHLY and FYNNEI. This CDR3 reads CASSGQGSYAEQFF. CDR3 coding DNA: TGTGCCAGCAGTGGGCAGGGGTCGTATGCTGAGCAGTTCTTC.

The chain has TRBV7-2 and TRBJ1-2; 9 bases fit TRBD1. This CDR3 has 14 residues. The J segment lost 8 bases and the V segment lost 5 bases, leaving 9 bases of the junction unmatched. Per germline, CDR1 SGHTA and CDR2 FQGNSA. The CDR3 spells CASSQTGGYEGYTF. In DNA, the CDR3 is TGTGCCAGCAGCCAGACAGGGGGTTACGAAGGCTACACCTTC.

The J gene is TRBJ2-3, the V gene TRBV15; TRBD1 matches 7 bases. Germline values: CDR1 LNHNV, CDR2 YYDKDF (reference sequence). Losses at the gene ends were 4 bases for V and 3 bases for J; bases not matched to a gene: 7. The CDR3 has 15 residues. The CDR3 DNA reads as TGTGCCACCAGCATCCACAGGGGTGGAACAGATACGCAGTATTTT. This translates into CATSIHRGGTDTQYF.

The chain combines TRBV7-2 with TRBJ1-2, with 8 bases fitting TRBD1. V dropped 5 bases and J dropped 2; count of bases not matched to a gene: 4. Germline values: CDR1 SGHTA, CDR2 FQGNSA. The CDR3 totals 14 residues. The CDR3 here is CASSRTGINYGYTF. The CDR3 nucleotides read TGTGCCAGCAGCCGGACAGGGATCAACTATGGCTACACCTTC.

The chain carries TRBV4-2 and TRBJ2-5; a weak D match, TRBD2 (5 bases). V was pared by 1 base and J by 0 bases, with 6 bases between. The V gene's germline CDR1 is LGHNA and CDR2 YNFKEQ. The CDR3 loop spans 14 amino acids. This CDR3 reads CASSQAGYQETQYF. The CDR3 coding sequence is TGTGCCAGCAGCCAAGCGGGATACCAAGAGACCCAGTACTTC.

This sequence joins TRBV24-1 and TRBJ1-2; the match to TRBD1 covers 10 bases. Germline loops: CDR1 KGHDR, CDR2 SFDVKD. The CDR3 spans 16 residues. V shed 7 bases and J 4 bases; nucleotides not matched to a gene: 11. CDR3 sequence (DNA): TGTGCCACCAGCGACACGGGGACAGGGGACACCTATGGCTACACCTTC. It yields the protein CATSDTGTGDTYGYTF.

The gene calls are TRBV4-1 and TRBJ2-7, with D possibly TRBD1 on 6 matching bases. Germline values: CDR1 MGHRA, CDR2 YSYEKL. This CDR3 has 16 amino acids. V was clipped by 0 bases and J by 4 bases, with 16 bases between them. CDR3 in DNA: TGCGCCAGCAGCCAAGATGACGGGACAATTTATTACGAGCAGTACTTC. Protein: CASSQDDGTIYYEQYF.